A selection of T cell receptor beta chains follows, all from one sample in a study of shared clonotypes between healthy human individuals. Using immunoSEQ multiplex PCR, the repertoire was profiled, and TCRdb retains in-frame clones only, with some absent. The table has about 2.1 million clones, around 93% seen once. Sequenced material: naive CD8+ T cells from PBMCs. All receptors derive from a man younger than 30 in good health. Some clones in this sample may be carry-over from other donors' samples. CDR3s include the opening cysteine and the closing phenylalanine or tryptophan. Each record gives: J gene, D gene, V gene, clone size, CDR3 protein, CDR3 DNA. A D gene is named only where the DNA matches it firmly. Size tells how often a clone was seen (once, few, many) or the class of an expanded clone, and some rows leave it out.

>TRBJ2-1|.|TRBV5-1|.
CASSPQGYEQFF
TGCGCCAGCAGCCCTCAGGGCTATGAGCAGTTCTTC
>TRBJ1-2|.|TRBV28|.
CASSSGGYTF
TGTGCCAGCAGTTCAGGTGGCTACACCTTC
>TRBJ2-5|.|TRBV2|.
CASSEALEETQYF
TGTGCCAGCAGTGAAGCCCTCGAAGAGACCCAGTACTTC
>TRBJ1-5|.|TRBV7-6|.
CASSLGPYSNQPQHF
TGTGCCAGCAGCTTAGGGCCTTATAGCAATCAGCCCCAGCATTTT
>TRBJ1-2|.|TRBV28|.
CASSLVRGSWYGYTF
TGTGCCAGCAGTTTAGTGCGGGGATCGTGGTATGGCTACACCTTC
>TRBJ2-1|TRBD2|TRBV4-2|.
CASSQGGSGGYNEQFF
TGTGCCAGCAGCCAAGGAGGTAGCGGGGGGTACAATGAGCAGTTCTTC
>TRBJ2-7|.|TRBV18|.
CASSPRGLSYEQYF
TGTGCCAGCTCACCCCGAGGGCTGAGCTACGAGCAGTACTTC
>TRBJ1-5|.|TRBV9|.
CASSGTAGLSQPQHF
TGTGCCAGCAGCGGAACTGCAGGTCTGAGTCAGCCCCAGCATTTT
>TRBJ2-7|TRBD2|TRBV27|once
CASSSRTSGSEQYF
TGTGCCAGCAGTTCCCGGACTAGCGGGAGCGAGCAGTACTTC
>TRBJ2-1|.|TRBV6-5|.
CASRAYATFYNEQFF
TGTGCCAGCAGGGCCTACGCTACGTTTTACAATGAGCAGTTCTTC
>TRBJ1-2|.|TRBV2|.
CASSAGRTNYGYTF
TGTGCCAGCAGCGCCGGGAGAACTAACTATGGCTACACCTTC
>TRBJ2-1|.|TRBV28|.
CASTPVGGSGSYNEQFF
TGTGCCAGCACCCCGGTGGGGGGCTCGGGCTCCTACAATGAGCAGTTCTTC
>TRBJ1-5|.|TRBV19|once
CASWGGTYNQPQHF
TGTGCCAGCTGGGGGGGAACCTACAATCAGCCCCAGCATTTT
>TRBJ1-2|.|TRBV23-1|once
CASSQRRQRGFDGYTF
TGCGCCAGCAGTCAACGAAGACAAAGGGGCTTCGATGGCTACACCTTC
>TRBJ2-5|TRBD2|TRBV2|once
CASSFLPSLTIGTSEQETQYF
TGTGCCAGCAGTTTTCTTCCGTCACTGACCATTGGGACTAGCGAACAAGAGACCCAGTACTTC
>TRBJ2-5|TRBD2|TRBV2|.
CASSELRLAGDRETQYF
TGTGCCAGCAGTGAATTGAGGCTAGCGGGAGATCGGGAGACCCAGTACTTC
>TRBJ1-5|.|TRBV28|.
CASSPDIGADQPQHF
TGTGCCAGCAGCCCTGACATCGGCGCGGATCAGCCCCAGCATTTT
>TRBJ2-7|TRBD2|TRBV10-1|.
CASSPTSSYEQYF
TGCGCCAGCAGCCCGACTAGCAGCTACGAGCAGTACTTC
>TRBJ1-1|.|TRBV28|.
CASSFQTVLAEAFF
TGTGCCAGCAGTTTCCAGACAGTTCTGGCTGAAGCTTTCTTT
>TRBJ2-1|.|TRBV9|.
CASSVGGATYNEQFF
TGTGCCAGCAGCGTAGGGGGCGCCACCTACAATGAGCAGTTCTTC
>TRBJ1-1|TRBD1|TRBV19|.
CASSPRDRVEAFF
TGTGCCAGTAGTCCCCGGGACAGGGTTGAAGCTTTCTTT
>TRBJ1-1|.|TRBV19|.
CASSKRTANTEAFF
TGTGCCAGTAGTAAAAGGACAGCCAACACTGAAGCTTTCTTT
>TRBJ1-1|.|TRBV9|.
CASSVEGSGTEAFF
TGTGCCAGCAGCGTAGAAGGTAGTGGCACTGAAGCTTTCTTT
>TRBJ2-3|.|TRBV28|.
CASSTTLFAGTDTQYF
TGTGCCAGCAGTACGACCCTATTCGCCGGCACAGATACGCAGTATTTT
>TRBJ2-7|.|TRBV15|.
CATSRVGTASEQYF
TGTGCCACCAGCAGAGTTGGTACAGCGAGCGAGCAGTACTTC
>TRBJ2-4|.|TRBV5-6|once
CASSRGQLAKNIQYF
TGTGCCAGCAGTAGAGGACAGCTAGCCAAAAACATTCAGTACTTC
>TRBJ1-1|.|TRBV5-1|.
CASSPGYDSVYPEAFF
TGCGCCAGCAGCCCAGGATATGATTCGGTCTATCCTGAAGCTTTCTTT
>TRBJ1-1|TRBD1|TRBV2|.
CASSSDRAHTEAFF
TGTGCCAGCAGCTCCGACAGGGCTCACACTGAAGCTTTCTTT
>TRBJ1-5|.|TRBV19|once
CASWPGASSNQPQHF
TGTGCCAGTTGGCCGGGGGCAAGTAGCAATCAGCCCCAGCATTTT
>TRBJ1-3|.|TRBV6-5|.
CASSYSLDSGNTIYF
TGTGCCAGCAGTTACTCGTTGGACTCTGGAAACACCATATATTTT
>TRBJ1-5|.|TRBV30|few
CAWSVPREPQHF
TGTGCCTGGAGTGTACCGAGGGAACCCCAGCATTTT
>TRBJ2-4|.|TRBV28|.
CASKARGGWAKNIQYF
TGTGCCAGTAAAGCGAGGGGAGGTTGGGCCAAAAACATTCAGTACTTC
>TRBJ2-1|TRBD2|TRBV13|.
CASSPYDLTSGRLNEQFF
TGTGCCAGCAGCCCGTACGATCTGACTAGCGGGAGACTAAATGAGCAGTTCTTC
>TRBJ2-2|.|TRBV27|.
CASSIVGSNTGELFF
TGTGCCAGCAGCATTGTCGGTTCGAACACCGGGGAGCTGTTTTTT
>TRBJ2-5|.|TRBV6-4|.
CASRRSPERQETQYF
TGTGCCAGCAGACGATCACCAGAGCGTCAAGAGACCCAGTACTTC
>TRBJ2-7|.|TRBV28|.
CASSLQWGSEYEQYF
TGTGCCAGCAGTTTACAGTGGGGTAGCGAGTACGAGCAGTACTTC
>TRBJ2-3|TRBD2|TRBV9|.
CASSPYSGIVTDTQYF
TGTGCCAGCAGCCCCTACAGCGGGATAGTCACAGATACGCAGTATTTT
>TRBJ2-1|.|TRBV28|.
CASSLVLENEQFF
TGTGCCAGCAGTTTAGTACTAGAAAATGAGCAGTTCTTC
>TRBJ2-3|.|TRBV4-1|.
CASSPTGDTQYF
TGCGCCAGCAGCCCCACGGGGGATACGCAGTATTTT
>TRBJ1-4|.|TRBV28|.
CASSFEGMGEKLFF
TGTGCCAGCAGTTTCGAAGGAATGGGCGAAAAACTGTTTTTT
>TRBJ2-5|.|TRBV9|.
CASSVWASEKETQYF
TGTGCCAGCAGCGTATGGGCTAGCGAAAAAGAGACCCAGTACTTC
>TRBJ1-2|.|TRBV7-3|.
CASSLTGADGGYTF
TGTGCCAGCAGCTTAACTGGGGCAGACGGTGGCTACACCTTC
>TRBJ2-7|TRBD2|TRBV10-3|.
CAISGGLAGGSYEQYF
TGTGCCATCAGTGGGGGACTAGCGGGAGGATCCTACGAGCAGTACTTC
>TRBJ2-7|TRBD2|TRBV27|.
CASTPAGGYEQYF
TGTGCCAGCACCCCGGCGGGGGGCTACGAGCAGTACTTC
>TRBJ1-4|.|TRBV23-1|.
CAKTSAGPGNSNEKLFF
TGCGCCAAAACGTCAGCCGGACCTGGCAATTCTAATGAAAAACTGTTTTTT
>TRBJ1-5|.|TRBV28|.
CASSFSGFNQPQHF
TGTGCCAGCAGTTTTTCAGGGTTCAATCAGCCCCAGCATTTT